This T cell receptor beta chain stems from a study of T cells in Graves' hyperthyroidism and ophthalmopathy. This clonotype was counted a few times. The germline V gene encodes CDR1 SEHNR and CDR2 FQNEAQ (reference sequence). The V segment lost 1 base and the J segment 8 bases; nucleotides outside the gene matches: 9. CDR3 size: 16 residues. TCR beta CDR3 sequences were amplified from RNA transcripts. The TCR CDR3 was amplified in a first-round RT-PCR using the HTBI primer set. MiXCR was run by TCRdb on the multiplex PCR reads, yielding one entry per CDR3 protein. The sample lists under 550,000 distinct CDR3 sequences, roughly 13% occurring once.

The source is a woman between 18 and 29 years old with Graves' hyperthyroidism. The sample comprised blood. The V call is TRBV7-9, the J call TRBJ2-4, with 9 bases identical to TRBD1. The CDR3 sequence: CASSLVAGTGFHIQYF. CDR3 nucleotides: TGTGCCAGCAGCTTAGTCGCTGGGACAGGGTTTCACATTCAGTACTTC.